This T cell receptor beta chain derives from a study of blood T cells in healthy people across ages (dated by TCRdb to the mid-2010s). Regarding the research as a whole: In model experiments, roughly one uniquely barcoded TCR beta cDNA molecule per two T cells was captured by template switching. To track age-related changes in TCR beta repertoire diversity, the study relied on deep sequencing normalized with unique cDNA molecular identifiers. Donors were grouped into four age groups: young (average approximately 15 years), middle-aged (39), aged (about 59) and long-lived (over 80). Using the same blood draw, the study looked at two additional independent replicas of 1 million unique cDNA reads for two donors, one aged 18 to 30 and the other aged 80 or older. Broad study findings and their caveats: Conclusive comparison of naive and antigen-experienced compartments was prevented by the profiling of bulk unsorted PBMCs. There was a strong correlation between observed TCR beta diversity and the percentage of naive T cells measured by flow cytometry. Observed TCR beta diversity per million T cells fell roughly linearly with age, and a significant reduction was already apparent by age roughly 40. Estimates of total diversity based on one million sequenced T cells were regarded as lower bounds and as underestimates. The CMV infection status of donors was not known, potentially confounding age-related changes in expanded clonotypes. Compared with the aged group, the long-lived group had more naive CD4+ T cells, fewer expanded clones and increased TCR diversity, suggesting age selection.

Library construction relied on 5' RACE. TCRdb names Illumina HiSeq 2500 as the instrument used. A second PCR of roughly 7 to 12 cycles was performed with a sample-barcoded 5' primer and a J-beta primer mix. A unique molecular identifier was introduced onto each TCR beta cDNA molecule by a template-switch 5' adaptor carrying 12 random nucleotides. At least 2.5 million CDR3-containing paired-end reads were obtained from each sample. First-strand cDNA synthesis was performed from all RNA using the Mint cDNA synthesis kit, with priming by a TRBC-specific oligonucleotide. All cDNA was treated with uracil-DNA glycosylase and then went through a first 18-cycle PCR with the universal primers M1SS and BC2_uni_R. For the original study's pipeline: Normalization of each sample was performed by random selection of 1 million high-quality reads, each carrying a distinct molecular identifier. Instead of being binned into consensus sequences, reads with shared molecular identifiers were discarded. MiTCR, set to a Q25 quality threshold and the strictest error-elimination algorithm, was used for CDR3 identification, clonotype clustering and error correction. A nonparametric unseen species model with Euler transformation was used to estimate lower-bound total TCR beta diversity. TCRdb cleaned the public reads at Q25 with fastp, built clones with MiXCR and kept in-frame beta chains. Identical CDR3 protein sequences are pooled into one entry, listed with their most common genes and DNA. TCRdb assigned the V and J calls; the authors' analysis was not used. The sample data list about 800,000 distinct CDR3 sequences, and roughly 25% of these were observed just once. Jointly, the top ten make up roughly 3.5% of the sample.

Details on this clonotype: The antigen this receptor binds is unknown. No base quality values were provided; no much bigger clone lies one nucleotide off.

Donors were roughly 40 systemically healthy Caucasian individuals from Russia aged roughly 6 to 90 years. About 10 milliliters of peripheral blood were collected from each donor into EDTA-treated Vacutainer tubes. Ficoll-Paque density-gradient centrifugation was used to isolate PBMCs, with at least 6.5 million per sample. Trizol reagent was used to extract total RNA from the PBMCs, yielding at least 6 micrograms per sample. For every donor, an aliquot of PBMCs went through flow cytometry to measure the percentages of naive CD45RAhigh/CD27high T cells. CDR1 MGHDK and CDR2 SYGVNS are derived from the germline V gene. From its cysteine to its phenylalanine, the CDR3 spans 15 amino acids. Solely the CDR3 DNA is kept, with 45 bases framed from the first base. Between the V and J ends, shortened by 3 bases and 5 bases respectively, the junction contains 14 bases. In addition, the sample was reused for a study of T cells of mothers and their children. Per the second study: Nine systemically healthy Caucasian individuals served as donors, namely three mothers together with their six children. cDNA synthesis consumed the entire amount of extracted RNA, loaded at approximately 1.6 ug RNA in each 15 ul reaction. In the second PCR, sample barcodes and 2-4 random nucleotides were introduced via the M1S primer. Over 8.5 million TCR beta CDR3 reads were obtained for each mother, and around 3 million reads were obtained for each child. TCR recombination output is similarly shaped by thymic selection in related and unrelated pairs, with a minor effect exerted by inherited differences. Normalized repertoire overlap in related mother-child pairs was always slightly higher than in unrelated mother-child pairs, but the difference was never significant. No persistent microchimeric T cell clones were found, with a detection sensitivity of roughly 92 clones per million clonotypes. To look for features that set related mother-child pairs apart from unrelated individuals, the researchers ran deep NGS to compare the TCR beta repertoires of mothers and children. The mean age was roughly 44 +/- 4 years for the mothers and around 10 +/- 4 years for the children. Libraries were sequenced on Illumina HiSeq 2000 with 100+100 nt paired-end reads after adapter ligation with NEBNext reagents. Mother and child libraries were prepared a month apart and sequenced in separate runs to prevent cross-contamination. Between about 500,000 and 2,300,000 distinct TCR beta clonotypes were identified per donor. Naive TCR beta clonotypes were estimated from low-frequency clonotypes matched to each donor's FACS-determined naive share, without sorting.

The sequencing sample was made of blood. The clonotype originates from a boy aged 10-17 years in good health. The V and J segments used are TRBV25-1 and TRBJ1-5, with the D segment identity uncertain. The DNA is TGTGCCAGCAGTGAGAAGGAGCATAAGGATCAGCCCCAGCATTTT. It specifies CASSEKEHKDQPQHF.